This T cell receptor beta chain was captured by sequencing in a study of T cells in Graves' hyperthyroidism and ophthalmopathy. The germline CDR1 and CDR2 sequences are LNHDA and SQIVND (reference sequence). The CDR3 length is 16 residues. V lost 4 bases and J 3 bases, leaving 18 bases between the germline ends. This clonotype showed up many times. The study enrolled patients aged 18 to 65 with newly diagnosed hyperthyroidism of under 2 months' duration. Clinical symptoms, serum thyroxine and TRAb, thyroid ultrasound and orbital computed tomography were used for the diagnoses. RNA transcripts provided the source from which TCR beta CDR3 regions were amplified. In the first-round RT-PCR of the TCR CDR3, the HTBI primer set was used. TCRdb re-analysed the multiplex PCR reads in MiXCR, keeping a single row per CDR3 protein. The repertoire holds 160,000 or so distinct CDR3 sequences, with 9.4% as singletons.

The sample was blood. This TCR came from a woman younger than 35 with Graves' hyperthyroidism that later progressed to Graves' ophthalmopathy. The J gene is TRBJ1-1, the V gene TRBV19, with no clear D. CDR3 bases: TGTGCCAGTAGTAGATCGCCCCTAAAGGCGGACACTGAAGCTTTCTTT. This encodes CASSRSPLKADTEAFF.